The sequence of this TCR beta chain was determined in a study of T cells after posttransplantation cyclophosphamide. Control samples came 1 year after myeloablative marrow transplants with methotrexate plus calcineurin inhibitor. Data came from immunoSEQ multiplex PCR; TCRdb stores just in-frame clones and leaves some out. The data show roughly 24,000 clones, around 90% seen once. About this clone itself: Its antigen is still unknown.

Study-level points and caveats: Recipient CMV seropositivity and CMV reactivation strongly tracked TRB clonality. Skin or GI-infiltrating T cells shared few TRB sequences with blood. Later blood repertoires were often dominated by clones from the donor CD8+ memory compartment.

Germline values: CDR1 LNHDA, CDR2 SQIVND (reference sequence). Unmatched junction bases numbered 9, after V lost 3 bases and J lost 8 bases. The CDR3 has 15 residues. Specimen: PBMCs, collected after an allogeneic stem cell transplant with a calcineurin inhibitor and methotrexate. The TCR was taken from a female patient aged 50-59 years who received an allogeneic stem cell transplant from an unrelated donor, was CMV-positive, and had chronic GVHD only. Some T cells may be transferred from the graft donor. The chain couples TRBV19 to TRBJ2-1, with TRBD2 identical over 8 bases. The CDR3: CASSISPGGPHEQFF. Here the CDR3 DNA reads TGTGCCAGTAGTATTTCTCCGGGAGGGCCCCATGAGCAGTTCTTC.